What follows are 21 T cell receptor beta chains derived from one specimen sequenced in a study of radiotherapy plus CTLA-4 blockade in lung cancer. The method was immunoSEQ multiplex PCR; TCRdb's version includes in-frame clones alone and lacks a portion of them. The repertoire holds tens of thousands of clones, with roughly 80% as singletons. The source was peripheral blood, collected from a patient treated with radiotherapy plus ipilimumab. The receptors here all came from a human donor with non-small cell lung cancer whose response to radiotherapy plus ipilimumab could not be evaluated.

The chain links TRBV5-8 to TRBJ2-7; tentatively, D is TRBD2 (7 bases). Germline loops: CDR1 SGHTS, CDR2 YDEGEE. This CDR3 comprises 16 residues. Trimming took 3 bases from V and 7 from J, leaving 23 bases between them. CDR3 sequence: CASSSRGASGLGEQYF. The CDR3 coding sequence is TGTGCCAGCAGCTCCCGGGGGGCTAGCGGCCTGGGGGAGCAGTACTTC.

Only a few counts were recorded for this clone. The V and J genes are TRBV14 and TRBJ1-1, with a weak D call TRBD1 (5 bases). V lost 1 base and J lost 6, with 12 bases in between. CDR1 SGHDN and CDR2 FVKESK come from the germline V gene. CDR3 length: 14 residues. The CDR3 region is CASSQGSRGPEAFF. CDR3 DNA: TGTGCCAGCAGCCAAGGTTCTAGGGGTCCTGAAGCTTTCTTT.

This clone was seen a handful of times. The chain employs TRBV5-4 and TRBJ2-5; 8 bases align to TRBD2. Germline CDR1 is SGHNT and CDR2 is YYREEE (reference sequence). This CDR3 contains 16 residues. The trim removed 4 bases at V and 5 bases at J, leaving 13 bases unmatched. The CDR3: CASSPAVGRAFETQYF. CDR3 nucleotide sequence: TGTGCCAGCAGCCCGGCTGTCGGGAGGGCCTTCGAGACCCAGTACTTC. The entire variable domain, with the rest obtained from reference TRBV5-4 and TRBJ2-5, is as follows: ETGVTQSPTHLIKTRGQQVTLRCSSQSGHNTVSWYQQALGQGPQFIFQYYREEENGRGNFPPRFSGLQFPNYSSELNVNALELDDSALYLCASSPAVGRAFETQYFGPGTRLLVL.

Details on this clone: The same CDR3 arises from other DNA sequences in this sample as well. V usage is TRBV18 and J usage is TRBJ2-1; 9 positions agree with TRBD2. The length of the CDR3 is 18 residues. Germline V gene sequence: CDR1 KGHSH, CDR2 LQKENI. Losses at the gene ends were 3 bases for V and 0 bases for J; bases not matched to a gene: 9. The CDR3 loop is CASSPMGLAVNSYNEQFF. The CDR3 nucleotides read TGTGCCAGCTCACCGATGGGACTAGCCGTTAACTCCTACAATGAGCAGTTCTTC.

The gene calls are TRBV7-2 and TRBJ2-7; D may be TRBD1 (5 bases). There are 13 residues in the CDR3. Germline V lookup: CDR1 SGHTA, CDR2 FQGNSA. V gave up 1 base and J gave up 2 bases, with 6 bases separating them. The CDR3 DNA reads as TGTGCCAGCAGCTTAGGACAGCCCTACGAGCAGTACTTC. Its protein is CASSLGQPYEQYF.

The chain joins TRBV4-1 to TRBJ2-7; D gene ambiguous. Trimming shortened V by 4 bases and J by 3 bases, and 13 bases separated the two germline ends. The germline CDR1 and CDR2 sequences are MGHRA and YSYEKL. The CDR3 spans 14 residues. CDR3 residues: CASSLLFTDYEQYF. Written as DNA, the CDR3 is TGCGCCAGCAGCCTCCTTTTTACTGACTACGAGCAGTACTTC.

The rearrangement links TRBV7-9 to TRBJ2-6, with 8 bases lining up with TRBD1. Germline-derived CDR1 and CDR2 are SEHNR and FQNEAQ (reference sequence). The length of the CDR3 is 17 residues. V lost 5 bases, J lost 3 bases, and 9 bases stayed unmatched. Here the CDR3 DNA reads TGTGCCAGCAGCCCCCGGGACAGGTTATTTGGGGCCAACGTCCTGACTTTC. This translates into CASSPRDRLFGANVLTF.

J is TRBJ2-7 and V is TRBV15; 11 positions agree with TRBD2. From germline, CDR1 is LNHNV and CDR2 YYDKDF (reference sequence). Trimming at V came to 1 base and at J to 2 bases, leaving 1 base not matched to a gene. This CDR3 region has 15 residues. This chain's CDR3 is CATSRVLAGAYEQYF. In nucleotides, the CDR3 is TGTGCCACCAGCAGAGTACTAGCGGGGGCCTACGAGCAGTACTTC.

The rearrangement joins TRBV15 to TRBJ2-2, with 9 bases fitting TRBD2. The CDR3 contains 22 residues. The ends lost 0 bases at V and 0 bases at J; junction bases unmatched: 17. Germline-derived CDR1 and CDR2 are LNHNV and YYDKDF (reference sequence). CDR3 nucleotides: TGTGCCACCAGCAGAGATCGTATTGGGCTAGCGGGGCCCGACGCGAACACCGGGGAGCTGTTTTTT. Translated: CATSRDRIGLAGPDANTGELFF.

V and J are TRBV5-1 and TRBJ2-1; 7 nucleotides align to TRBD1. J was trimmed by 9 bases and V by 4 bases; bases with no gene match: 4. The CDR3 consists of 12 residues. The germline V gene encodes CDR1 SGHRS and CDR2 YFSETQ. CDR3: CASSHQGVEQFF. The CDR3 DNA reads as TGCGCCAGCAGCCATCAGGGGGTTGAGCAGTTCTTC. Together with reference TRBV5-1 and TRBJ2-1, the CDR3 gives the full variable domain: KAGVTQTPRYLIKTRGQQVTLSCSPISGHRSVSWYQQTPGQGLQFLFEYFSETQRNKGNFPGRFSGRQFSNSRSEMNVSTLELGDSALYLCASSHQGVEQFFGPGTRLTVL.

This chain links TRBV9 with TRBJ1-3, with D possibly TRBD1 on 5 matching bases. Looked up from germline, CDR1 is SGDLS and CDR2 is YYNGEE. Trimming cost V 0 bases and J 0 bases, with 10 bases left between them. The CDR3 extends over 16 amino acids. Here the CDR3 DNA reads TGTGCCAGCAGCGTAGTTTCGGGGGGCTCTGGAAACACCATATATTTT. The encoded protein is CASSVVSGGSGNTIYF.

V usage is TRBV4-3 and J usage is TRBJ1-1; D might be TRBD1 (5 bases). The germline V gene has CDR1 LGHNA and CDR2 YSLEER. The CDR3 is made up of 15 amino acids. The ends were cut back, 0 bases at V and 5 bases at J, with 13 bases in the middle. The CDR3 DNA follows: TGCGCCAGCAGCCAAGATGGTGGGGGGGGGACTGAAGCTTTCTTT. Protein product: CASSQDGGGGTEAFF.

This sequence joins TRBV5-6 and TRBJ2-5, with 8 nucleotides matching TRBD2. The end of the DNA is better explained by TRBJ2-7, so the J call may be wrong. The CDR3 consists of 17 residues. Looked up from germline, CDR1 is SGHDT and CDR2 is YYEEEE. The CDR3 sequence: CASSPISPGVAGYEQYF. DNA of the CDR3: TGTGCCAGCAGCCCAATCTCACCGGGTGTAGCGGGGTACGAGCAGTACTTC.

The rearrangement uses TRBV30 and TRBJ1-1; possibly TRBD1 for D (6 bases). V lost 8 bases, J lost 3 bases, and 13 bases lay in between. The germline CDR1 and CDR2 sequences are GTSNPN and SVGIG (reference sequence). CDR3 length: 12 residues. The CDR3: CAGGGTDTEAFF. In DNA, the CDR3 is TGTGCCGGGGGGGGCACAGACACTGAAGCTTTCTTT.

The CDR3 region has the DNA TGTGCCGCCCCCGCCGGCGGGGCATCCTACGAGCAGTACTTC. Translating it yields CAAPAGGASYEQYF. The chain recombines TRBV28 with TRBJ2-7; weak D call: TRBD2 (6 bases). Germline CDR1 reads MDHEN; CDR2 reads SYDVKM. There are 14 residues in the CDR3. V lost 11 bases to trimming and J lost 1 base, with 18 bases between them.

The chain combines TRBV28 with TRBJ1-1, with 7 bases matching TRBD1. Germline assignment: CDR1 MDHEN and CDR2 SYDVKM. The trim removed 6 bases at V and 6 bases at J, leaving 7 bases unmatched. This CDR3 comprises 13 residues. This CDR3 is CASRQGWAAEAFF. CDR3 DNA: TGTGCCAGCAGACAGGGGTGGGCAGCTGAAGCTTTCTTT.

J is TRBJ2-7 and V is TRBV5-1; 7 nucleotides agree with TRBD2. J gave up 6 bases and V 4 bases, and 7 bases lay outside the gene matches. The CDR3 extends over 13 amino acids. The germline V gene encodes CDR1 SGHRS and CDR2 YFSETQ. This CDR3 reads CASSTWEGSEQYF. The DNA of the CDR3 is TGCGCCAGCAGCACTTGGGAGGGCTCCGAGCAGTACTTC.

The chain recombines TRBV5-6 with TRBJ1-2; 8 bases agree with TRBD1. The V gene's germline CDR1 is SGHDT and CDR2 YYEEEE. The V gene end was trimmed by 7 bases and the J gene end by 4 bases; junction bases not matched to a gene: 9. The CDR3 covers 14 residues. The DNA for the CDR3 is TGTGCCAGCCTCAGGGGGCGGGCCCTCTATGGCTACACCTTC. This encodes CASLRGRALYGYTF. Drawing the rest from reference TRBV5-6 and TRBJ1-2, the complete variable domain is DAGVTQSPTHLIKTRGQQVTLRCSPKSGHDTVSWYQQALGQGPQFIFQYYEEEERQRGNFPDRFSGHQFPNYSSELNVNALLLGDSALYLCASLRGRALYGYTFGSGTRLTVV.

The rearrangement joins TRBV5-1 to TRBJ2-1, with D perhaps TRBD2 (5 bases). Looked up from germline, CDR1 is SGHRS and CDR2 is YFSETQ. The CDR3 spans 16 residues. V lost 0 bases, J lost 0 bases, and 10 bases lay in between. The CDR3 bases are TGCGCCAGCAGCTTGGGAGGGCCTATCTCCTACAATGAGCAGTTCTTC. Amino acid sequence: CASSLGGPISYNEQFF.

This clone has only a few counts. The genes are TRBV5-8 and TRBJ1-4; 9 bases line up with TRBD1. Trimming at V came to 0 bases and at J to 7 bases, leaving 10 bases not matched to a gene. CDR3 length equals 17 residues. Germline values: CDR1 SGHTS, CDR2 YDEGEE. The CDR3 loop is CASSLAGMTGGREKLFF. CDR3 DNA: TGTGCCAGCAGCTTGGCTGGTATGACAGGGGGTCGTGAAAAACTGTTTTTT.

The V call is TRBV7-3, the J call TRBJ2-2; D is unclear. The CDR3 has 14 amino acids. V shed 3 bases and J shed 1 base, with 6 bases lying between them. Germline values: CDR1 SGHTA, CDR2 FQGTGA. The CDR3 loop reads CASSFSGNTGELFF. The CDR3 DNA reads as TGTGCCAGCAGCTTCTCAGGGAACACCGGGGAGCTGTTTTTT.